This T cell receptor beta chain was captured by sequencing in a study of shared clonotypes between healthy human individuals. Study context: CD8 memory received one plate per donor, CD8 naive two, CD4 memory three and CD4 naive three. The study's findings and limits: Memory subsets generally showed lower estimated richness than naive subsets.

This CDR3 has 12 residues. The V end lost 3 bases, the J end lost 2 bases, and 5 bases lay between the germline ends. CDR1 SGHVS and CDR2 FNYEAQ come from the germline V gene. Methods used by the authors: Because ImmunoSEQ provided only junction sequences with no quality scores, the filtering differed. This table comes from immunoSEQ multiplex PCR, and its TCRdb copy is limited to in-frame clones, with some not included. V, J and clone size reflect that table, while D and trimming were determined from the DNA. This sample carries about 590,000 clones, over 95% of them seen once, and the ten largest clones take 0.085% to 0.11%. Turning to this clone: Antigen specificity is unknown.

Positive CCR7 selection of CD45RO-negative cells yielded the naive CD8 cells, and terminally differentiated effector memory CD45RA+ cells were excluded. The source of this sequence is a woman in her 30s in good health. V usage is TRBV7-6 and J usage is TRBJ2-7, with D unclear. The sample was naive CD8+ T cells sorted from blood. The CDR3 DNA reads as TGTGCCAGCAGCTTGGGGACCTACGAGCAGTACTTC. Translation gives CASSLGTYEQYF.